This T cell receptor beta chain originates from a study of T cells in Graves' hyperthyroidism and ophthalmopathy. Study-level findings and limits: The majority of expanded thyroid clonotypes above 0.001 also appeared in blood. Ophthalmopathy was identified by the model a median 6.5 months ahead of onset.

As regards this clonotype: Its target is not known.

Trimming removed 6 bases from V and 4 bases from J; junction bases left unmatched: 11. The length of the CDR3 is 17 residues. TCR beta CDR3 region amplification was performed from RNA transcripts. Primed by the HTBI set, a first-round RT-PCR was run on the TCR CDR3. TCRdb reanalysed the multiplex PCR reads using MiXCR and keeps one entry per CDR3 protein. The data hold about 420,000 distinct CDR3 sequences, with approximately 14% observed a single time. Newly diagnosed hyperthyroidism, duration under 2 months, in patients aged 18 to 65. PBMCs stemmed from approximately 10 ml fresh peripheral blood. V and J are TRBV12-3 or TRBV12-4 and TRBJ2-1; TRBD2 aligns across 11 bases. This clonotype was obtained from a woman between 18 and 30 years old with Graves' hyperthyroidism. The specimen was blood. CDR3 residues: CASSSLGGLAAYNEQFF. In nucleotides, the CDR3 is TGTGCCAGCAGCTCCCTGGGGGGACTAGCGGCATACAATGAGCAGTTCTTC.